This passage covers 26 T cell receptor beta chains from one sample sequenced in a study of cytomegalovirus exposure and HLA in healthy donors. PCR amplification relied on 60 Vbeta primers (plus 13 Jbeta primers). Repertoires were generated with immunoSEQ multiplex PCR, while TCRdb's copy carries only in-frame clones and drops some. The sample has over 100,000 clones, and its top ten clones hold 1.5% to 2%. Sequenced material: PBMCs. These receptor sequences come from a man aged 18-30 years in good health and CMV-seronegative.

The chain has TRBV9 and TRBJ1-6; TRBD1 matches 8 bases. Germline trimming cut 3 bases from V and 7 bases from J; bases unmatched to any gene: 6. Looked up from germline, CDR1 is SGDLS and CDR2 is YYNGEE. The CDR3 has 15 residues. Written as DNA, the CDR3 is TGTGCCAGCAGCGGAACGACAGGGGACAATTCACCCCTCCACTTT. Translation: CASSGTTGDNSPLHF. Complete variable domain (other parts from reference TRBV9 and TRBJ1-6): DSGVTQTPKHLITATGQRVTLRCSPRSGDLSVYWYQQSLDQGLQFLIQYYNGEERAKGNILERFSAQQFPDLHSELNLSSLELGDSALYFCASSGTTGDNSPLHFGNGTRLTVT.

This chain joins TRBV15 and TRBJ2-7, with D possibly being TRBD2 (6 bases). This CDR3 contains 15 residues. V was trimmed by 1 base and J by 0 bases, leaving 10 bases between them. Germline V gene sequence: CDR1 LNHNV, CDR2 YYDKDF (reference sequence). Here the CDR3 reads CATSRGDLNSYEQYF. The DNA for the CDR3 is TGTGCCACCAGCAGAGGGGACTTAAACTCCTACGAGCAGTACTTC. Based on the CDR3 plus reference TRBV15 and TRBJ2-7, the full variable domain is DAMVIQNPRYQVTQFGKPVTLSCSQTLNHNVMYWYQQKSSQAPKLLFHYYDKDFNNEADTPDNFQSRRPNTSFCFLDIRSPGLGDTAMYLCATSRGDLNSYEQYFGPGTRLTVT.

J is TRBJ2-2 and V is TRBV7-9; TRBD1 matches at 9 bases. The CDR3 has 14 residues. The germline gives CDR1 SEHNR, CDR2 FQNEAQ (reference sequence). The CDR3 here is CARPGQGGSRELFF. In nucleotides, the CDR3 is TGTGCTCGACCGGGACAGGGCGGTTCCCGGGAGCTGTTTTTT. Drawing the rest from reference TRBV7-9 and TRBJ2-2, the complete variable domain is DTGVSQNPRHKITKRGQNVTFRCDPISEHNRLYWYRQTLGQGPEFLTYFQNEAQLEKSRLLSDRFSAERPKGSFSTLEIQRTEQGDSAMYLCARPGQGGSRELFFGEGSRLTVL.

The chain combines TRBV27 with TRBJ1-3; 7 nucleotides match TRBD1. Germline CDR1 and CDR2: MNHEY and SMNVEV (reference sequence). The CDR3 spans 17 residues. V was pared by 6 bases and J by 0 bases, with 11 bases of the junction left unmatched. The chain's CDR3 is CASSPVDRDPSGNTIYF. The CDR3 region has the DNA TGTGCCAGCAGCCCTGTTGACAGGGACCCCTCTGGAAACACCATATATTTT.

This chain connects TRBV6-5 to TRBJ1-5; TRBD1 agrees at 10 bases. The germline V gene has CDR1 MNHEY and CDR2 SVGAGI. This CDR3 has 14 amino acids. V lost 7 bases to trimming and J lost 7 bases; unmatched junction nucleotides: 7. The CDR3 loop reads CASKGTGDRQPQHF. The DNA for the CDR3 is TGTGCCAGCAAGGGGACAGGGGACCGACAGCCCCAGCATTTT.

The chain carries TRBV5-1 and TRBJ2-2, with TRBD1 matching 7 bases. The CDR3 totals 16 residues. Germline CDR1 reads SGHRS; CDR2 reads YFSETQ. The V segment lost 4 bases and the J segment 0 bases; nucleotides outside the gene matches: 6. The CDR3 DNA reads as TGCGCCAGCAGCCCACTCGGGACAGCGAACACCGGGGAGCTGTTTTTT. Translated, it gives CASSPLGTANTGELFF.

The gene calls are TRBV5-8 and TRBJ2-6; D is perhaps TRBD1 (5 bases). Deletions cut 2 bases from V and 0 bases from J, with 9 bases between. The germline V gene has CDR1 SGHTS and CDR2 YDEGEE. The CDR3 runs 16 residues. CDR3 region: CASSFFRGSGANVLTF. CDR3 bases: TGTGCCAGCAGCTTCTTTAGGGGCTCTGGGGCCAACGTCCTGACTTTC.

The CDR3 region is CASSEGTSGGYPDTQYF. The CDR3 DNA reads as TGTGCCAGCAGTGAAGGGACTAGCGGGGGGTACCCAGATACGCAGTATTTT. The J gene is TRBJ2-3, the V gene TRBV2, with 14 bases lining up with TRBD2. Trimming took 1 base from V and 4 from J; bases not matched to a gene: 4. This CDR3 spans 17 amino acids. Germline values: CDR1 SNHLY, CDR2 FYNNEI.

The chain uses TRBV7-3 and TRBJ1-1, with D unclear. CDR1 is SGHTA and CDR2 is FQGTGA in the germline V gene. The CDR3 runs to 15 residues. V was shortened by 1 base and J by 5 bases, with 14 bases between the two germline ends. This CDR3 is CASSLISGGGTEAFF. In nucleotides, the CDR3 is TGTGCCAGCAGCTTAATTTCCGGAGGAGGGACTGAAGCTTTCTTT.

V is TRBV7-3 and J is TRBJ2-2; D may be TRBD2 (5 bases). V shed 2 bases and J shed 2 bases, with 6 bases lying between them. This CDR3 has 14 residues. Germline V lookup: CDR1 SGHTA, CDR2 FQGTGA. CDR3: CASSLLANTGELFF. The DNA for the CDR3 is TGTGCCAGCAGCTTACTAGCTAACACCGGGGAGCTGTTTTTT.

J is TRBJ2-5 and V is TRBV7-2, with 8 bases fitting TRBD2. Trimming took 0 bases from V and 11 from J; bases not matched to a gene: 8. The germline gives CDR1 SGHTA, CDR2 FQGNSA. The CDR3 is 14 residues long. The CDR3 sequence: CASSLAVGSGIQYF. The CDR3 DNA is TGTGCCAGCAGCTTAGCAGTCGGTAGCGGGATACAGTACTTC.

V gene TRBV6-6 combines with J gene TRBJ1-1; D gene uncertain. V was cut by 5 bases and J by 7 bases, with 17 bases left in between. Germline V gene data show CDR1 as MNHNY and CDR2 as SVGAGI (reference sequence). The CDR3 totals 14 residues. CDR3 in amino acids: CASSASFEEGEAFF. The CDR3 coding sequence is TGTGCCAGCAGTGCCTCGTTCGAGGAGGGTGAAGCTTTCTTT.

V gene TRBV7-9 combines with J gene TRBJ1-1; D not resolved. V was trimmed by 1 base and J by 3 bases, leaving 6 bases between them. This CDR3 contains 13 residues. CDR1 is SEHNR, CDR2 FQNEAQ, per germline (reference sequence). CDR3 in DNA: TGTGCCAGCAGCTTAGTTCAGGACACTGAAGCTTTCTTT. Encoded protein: CASSLVQDTEAFF.

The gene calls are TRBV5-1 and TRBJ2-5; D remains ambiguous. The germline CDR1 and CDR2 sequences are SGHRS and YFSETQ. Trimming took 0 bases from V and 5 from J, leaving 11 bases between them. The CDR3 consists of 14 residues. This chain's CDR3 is CASSLAGRLETQYF. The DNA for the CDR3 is TGCGCCAGCAGCTTGGCAGGCCGTCTGGAGACCCAGTACTTC.

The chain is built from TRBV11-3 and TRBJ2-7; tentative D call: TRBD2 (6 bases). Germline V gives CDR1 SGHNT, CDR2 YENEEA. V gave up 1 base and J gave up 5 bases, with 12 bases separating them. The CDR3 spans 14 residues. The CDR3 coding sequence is TGTGCCAGCAGCTTAGTTGGCGGGATTCACGAGCAGTACTTC. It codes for CASSLVGGIHEQYF. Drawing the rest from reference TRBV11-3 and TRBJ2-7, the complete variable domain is EAGVVQSPRYKIIEKKQPVAFWCNPISGHNTLYWYLQNLGQGPELLIRYENEEAVDDSQLPKDRFSAERLKGVDSTLKIQPAELGDSAVYLCASSLVGGIHEQYFGPGTRLTVT.

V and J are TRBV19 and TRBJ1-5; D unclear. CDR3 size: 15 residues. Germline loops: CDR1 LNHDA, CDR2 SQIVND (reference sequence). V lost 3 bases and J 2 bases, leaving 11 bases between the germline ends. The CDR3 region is CASSIRLWGNQPQHF. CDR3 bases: TGTGCCAGTAGTATTAGACTGTGGGGCAATCAGCCCCAGCATTTT.

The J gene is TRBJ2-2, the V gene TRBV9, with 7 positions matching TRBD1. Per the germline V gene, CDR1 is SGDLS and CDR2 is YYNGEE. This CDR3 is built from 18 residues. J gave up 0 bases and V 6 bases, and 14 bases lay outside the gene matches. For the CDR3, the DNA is TGTGCCAGCACCGACCCTCCCGCCGGGACAGCGAACACCGGGGAGCTGTTTTTT. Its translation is CASTDPPAGTANTGELFF.

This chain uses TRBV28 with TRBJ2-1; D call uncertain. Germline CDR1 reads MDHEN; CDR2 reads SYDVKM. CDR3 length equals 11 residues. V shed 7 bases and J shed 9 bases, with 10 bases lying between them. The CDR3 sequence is CASTNEAEQFF. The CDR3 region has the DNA TGTGCCAGCACAAACGAGGCTGAGCAGTTCTTC.

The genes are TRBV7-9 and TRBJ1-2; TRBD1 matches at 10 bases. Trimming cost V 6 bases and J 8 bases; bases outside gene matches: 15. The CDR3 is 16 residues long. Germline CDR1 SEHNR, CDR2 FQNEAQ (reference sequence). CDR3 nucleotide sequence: TGTGCCAGCAGTCGGACCGGGACAGGGGAGTCGAGGGGCTACACCTTC. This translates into CASSRTGTGESRGYTF.

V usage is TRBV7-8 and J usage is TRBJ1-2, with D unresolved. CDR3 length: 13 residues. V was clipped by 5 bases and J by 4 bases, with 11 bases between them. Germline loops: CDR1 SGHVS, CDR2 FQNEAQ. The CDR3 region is CASSPTSGYGYTF. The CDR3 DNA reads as TGTGCCAGCAGCCCAACCAGTGGCTATGGCTACACCTTC.

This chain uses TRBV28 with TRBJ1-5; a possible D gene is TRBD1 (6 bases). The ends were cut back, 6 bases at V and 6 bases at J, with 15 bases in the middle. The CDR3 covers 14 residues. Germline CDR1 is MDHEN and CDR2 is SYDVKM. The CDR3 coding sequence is TGTGCCAGCAGACTACAGGGTGGAAGTCAGCCCCAGCATTTT. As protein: CASRLQGGSQPQHF.

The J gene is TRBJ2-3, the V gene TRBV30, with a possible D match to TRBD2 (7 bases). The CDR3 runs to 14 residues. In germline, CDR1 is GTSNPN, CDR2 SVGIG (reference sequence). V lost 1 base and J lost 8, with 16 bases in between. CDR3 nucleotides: TGTGCCTGGAGTGAAGGGGGGGCCGCAGGTACGCAGTATTTT. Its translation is CAWSEGGAAGTQYF. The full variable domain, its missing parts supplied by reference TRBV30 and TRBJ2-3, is SQTIHQWPATLVQPVGSPLSLECTVEGTSNPNLYWYRQAAGRGLQLLFYSVGIGQISSEVPQNLSASRPQDRQFILSSKKLLLSDSGFYLCAWSEGGAAGTQYFGPGTRLTVL.

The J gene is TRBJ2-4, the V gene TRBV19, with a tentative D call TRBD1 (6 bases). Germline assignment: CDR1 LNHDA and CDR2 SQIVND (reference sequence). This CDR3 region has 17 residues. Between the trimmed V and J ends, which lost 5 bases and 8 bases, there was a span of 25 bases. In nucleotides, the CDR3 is TGTGCCAGTAGTCTTAGTCCGGACAGCCCTCCTAGTGACATTCAGTACTTC. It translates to CASSLSPDSPPSDIQYF. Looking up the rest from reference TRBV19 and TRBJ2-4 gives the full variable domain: DGGITQSPKYLFRKEGQNVTLSCEQNLNHDAMYWYRQDPGQGLRLIYYSQIVNDFQKGDIAEGYSVSREKKESFPLTVTSAQKNPTAFYLCASSLSPDSPPSDIQYFGAGTRLSVL.

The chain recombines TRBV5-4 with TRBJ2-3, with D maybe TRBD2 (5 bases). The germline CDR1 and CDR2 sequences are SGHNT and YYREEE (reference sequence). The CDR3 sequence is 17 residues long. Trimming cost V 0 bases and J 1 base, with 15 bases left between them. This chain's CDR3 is CASSLGPGRSGTDTQYF. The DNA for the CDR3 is TGTGCCAGCAGCTTGGGTCCGGGAAGGTCGGGCACAGATACGCAGTATTTT.

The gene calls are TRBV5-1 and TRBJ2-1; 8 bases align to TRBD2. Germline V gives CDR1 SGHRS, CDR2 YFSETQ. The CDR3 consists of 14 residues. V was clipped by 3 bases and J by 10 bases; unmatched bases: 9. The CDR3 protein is CASSSVGLVAEQFF. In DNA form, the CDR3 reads TGCGCCAGCAGCTCGGTGGGACTAGTGGCGGAGCAGTTCTTC.

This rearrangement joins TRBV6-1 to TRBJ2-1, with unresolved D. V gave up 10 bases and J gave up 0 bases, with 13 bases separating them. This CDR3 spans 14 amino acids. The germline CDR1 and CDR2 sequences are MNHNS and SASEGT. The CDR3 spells CATLRDLSYNEQFF. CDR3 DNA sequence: TGTGCCACCTTACGAGATCTCTCCTACAATGAGCAGTTCTTC.